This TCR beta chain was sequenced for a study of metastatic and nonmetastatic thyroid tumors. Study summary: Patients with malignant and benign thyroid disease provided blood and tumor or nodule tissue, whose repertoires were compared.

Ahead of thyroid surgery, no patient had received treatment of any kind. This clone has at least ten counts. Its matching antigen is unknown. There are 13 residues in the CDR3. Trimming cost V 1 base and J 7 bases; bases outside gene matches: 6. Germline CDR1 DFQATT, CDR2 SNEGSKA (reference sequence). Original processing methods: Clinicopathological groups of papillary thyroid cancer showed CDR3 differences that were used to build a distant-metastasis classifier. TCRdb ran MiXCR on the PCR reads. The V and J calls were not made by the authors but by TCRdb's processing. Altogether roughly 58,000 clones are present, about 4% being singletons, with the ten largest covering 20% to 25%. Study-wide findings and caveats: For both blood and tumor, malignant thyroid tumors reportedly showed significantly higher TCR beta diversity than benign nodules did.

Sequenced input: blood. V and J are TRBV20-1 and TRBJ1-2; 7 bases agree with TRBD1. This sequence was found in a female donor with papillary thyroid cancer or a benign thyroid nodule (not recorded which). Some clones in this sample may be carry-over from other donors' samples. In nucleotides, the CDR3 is TGCAGTGCTAGAGCAGAGACAGGGACTGGCTACACCTTC. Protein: CSARAETGTGYTF.